Below are 4 T cell receptor beta chains sequenced from a single sample in a study of blood T cell repertoires in COVID-19. Some clones are missing from TCRdb's copy, which holds only in-frame ones; the method was immunoSEQ multiplex PCR. The data show some 250,000 clones, with roughly 86% seen just once and 0.65% to 0.8% held by the top ten. Sequenced: peripheral blood. Source of these receptors: a human donor in a cohort sampled during active COVID-19.

The genes are TRBV6-1 and TRBJ1-3; 7 nucleotides align to TRBD1. CDR1 is MNHNS and CDR2 is SASEGT in the germline V gene. The CDR3 runs to 16 residues. The V and J ends lost 3 bases and 7 bases, in that order; junction bases with no gene match: 12. The CDR3 region is CASSDPPTGRGNTIYF. As DNA, the CDR3 is TGTGCCAGCAGTGATCCACCGACAGGGAGAGGGAACACCATATATTTT.

The chain combines TRBV30 with TRBJ2-7; possible D gene TRBD1, 5 bases. CDR1 GTSNPN and CDR2 SVGIG come from the germline V gene (reference sequence). Trimming removed 4 bases from V and 0 bases from J, with 7 bases in between. The CDR3 sequence is 12 residues long. DNA for the CDR3: TGTGCCTGGAAGGGGATCTCCTACGAGCAGTACTTC. It is translated as CAWKGISYEQYF.

The chain combines TRBV27 with TRBJ2-7, with 9 bases aligning to TRBD2. J was trimmed by 3 bases and V by 3 bases; bases with no gene match: 18. The germline V gene has CDR1 MNHEY and CDR2 SMNVEV (reference sequence). There are 19 residues in the CDR3. The CDR3 DNA reads TGTGCCAGCAGTTTGGCGCGACTGAGCGGGGGGACCAAGGACTACGAGCAGTACTTC. Translated, it gives CASSLARLSGGTKDYEQYF.

The chain's CDR3 is CASRRQGNYEQYF. The CDR3 DNA is TGTGCCAGCAGGAGACAGGGGAATTACGAGCAGTACTTC. The gene calls are TRBV5-6 and TRBJ2-7; 8 bases match TRBD1. Germline CDR1 SGHDT, CDR2 YYEEEE. This CDR3 spans 13 amino acids. The V segment lost 5 bases and the J segment 4 bases; nucleotides outside the gene matches: 5.